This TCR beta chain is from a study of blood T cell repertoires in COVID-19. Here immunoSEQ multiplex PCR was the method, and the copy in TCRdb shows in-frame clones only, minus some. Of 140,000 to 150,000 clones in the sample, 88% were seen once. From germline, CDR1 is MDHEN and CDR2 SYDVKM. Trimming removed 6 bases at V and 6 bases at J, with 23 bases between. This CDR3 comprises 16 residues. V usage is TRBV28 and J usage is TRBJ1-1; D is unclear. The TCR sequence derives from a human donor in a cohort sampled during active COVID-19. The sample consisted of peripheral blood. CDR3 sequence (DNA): TGTGCCAGCAGCCGAAGAGGATCCCGAATTATAGCTGAAGCTTTCTTT. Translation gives CASSRRGSRIIAEAFF.